A selection of T cell receptor beta chains follows, all from one sample in a study of metastatic and nonmetastatic thyroid tumors. TCRdb re-processed the PCR reads through MiXCR. The sample includes tens of thousands of clones, about 17% of them seen just once. The sample consisted of blood. The receptor set was obtained from a female donor with papillary thyroid cancer or a benign thyroid nodule (not recorded which). Some clones in this sample may be carry-over from other donors' samples. The conserved cysteine and the conserved F or W are not part of the CDR3 here. Each record gives: J gene, CDR3 length, V gene, CDR3 protein.

>TRBJ2-1|16|TRBV12-3/TRBV12-4
ASRAGTSGISSYNEQF
>TRBJ2-1|13|TRBV7-3
ASSSGQSSYNEQF
>TRBJ2-1|17|TRBV6-5
ASSSPGQSGLAGPSEQF
>TRBJ2-7|14|TRBV3-1
ASSQGAGLASYEQY
>TRBJ2-1|14|TRBV11-2
ASSLVLDRVVDEQF
>TRBJ2-7|10|TRBV7-9
ASSFGTYEQY
>TRBJ2-7|12|TRBV20-1
SAPTGTWFHEQY
>TRBJ2-7|16|TRBV14
ASSQAFGTSGSGYEQY
>TRBJ2-7|13|TRBV19
ASREDRVPFGDQY
>TRBJ2-3|11|TRBV20-1
SAWTSVTDTQY
>TRBJ2-5|11|TRBV6-1
ASSVRWGETQY
>TRBJ2-3|11|TRBV27
ASSTQGRATQY
>TRBJ2-5|11|TRBV5-8
ASSLRVGETQY
>TRBJ2-6|14|TRBV27
ASRQLGPSGANVLT
>TRBJ2-1|12|TRBV20-1
SAVRVPSYNEQF
>TRBJ2-5|11|TRBV19
ASSIGGGKTQY
>TRBJ2-2|14|TRBV4-2
ASRPVAGEVSGELF
>TRBJ1-4|14|TRBV19
ASRATGRTTNEKLF
>TRBJ2-3|14|TRBV6-6
ASSYFRTSGRDTQY
>TRBJ2-7|11|TRBV20-1
SAVGLAGYEQY
>TRBJ1-1|13|TRBV10-2
ASSPTWTVNTEAF
>TRBJ2-1|12|TRBV6-1
ASSTNPSGSLQF
>TRBJ1-1|13|TRBV6-5
ASSYIRPGDTEAF
>TRBJ1-5|10|TRBV28
ASRTSNQPQH
>TRBJ1-1|13|TRBV27
ASSRRTLRDTEAF
>TRBJ1-1|14|TRBV30
AWWEKGRRANTEAF
>TRBJ2-3|10|TRBV7-9
ASSQHTDTQY
>TRBJ1-2|15|TRBV6-1
ASSRQGKLDRGYGYT
>TRBJ2-1|11|TRBV4-2
ASSLSAYNEQF
>TRBJ2-7|12|TRBV20-1
SASEKGFSYEQY
>TRBJ1-1|13|TRBV12-3/TRBV12-4
ASSSSTPGRNEAF
>TRBJ2-3|12|TRBV20-1
SASLAGGLDTQY
>TRBJ1-5|12|TRBV28
ASSVGESNQPQH
>TRBJ2-3|16|TRBV6-5
ASSPPPGPLRPTDTQY
>TRBJ1-2|12|TRBV10-3
AISGGTAVAGYT
>TRBJ1-5|14|TRBV6-1
ASRETGGISNQPQH
>TRBJ1-2|10|TRBV29-1
SVEGGAPGYT
>TRBJ1-1|11|TRBV2
ASIQGMNTEAF
>TRBJ2-3|13|TRBV5-1
ASSRTGPYTDTQY
>TRBJ2-2|13|TRBV12-3/TRBV12-4
ASRSRQGETGELF
>TRBJ2-7|13|TRBV27
ASSLVGSGDYEQY
>TRBJ1-2|10|TRBV28
ASSLVAYGYT